Included here is one T cell receptor beta chain sequence, with context. The germline gives CDR1 DFQATT, CDR2 SNEGSKA (reference sequence). Trimming took 1 base from V and 8 from J, leaving 18 bases between them. The CDR3 is 15 amino acids. The data derive from a study of T-cell reconstitution after alpha-beta-depleted transplantation in children. Unique molecular identifiers tagged the TCRbeta library. MiXCR was run by TCRdb on the PCR reads, yielding one entry per CDR3 protein. The sample yields 400,000 to 500,000 distinct CDR3 sequences, approximately 11% seen once. The V call is TRBV20-1, the J call TRBJ2-1, with TRBD2 as a possible D gene (5 bases). This TCR was sampled from a human donor who donated a stem cell graft to a child with acute myeloid leukemia. The sample here was PBMCs from the stem cell graft donor, taken from the stem cell graft. CDR3 residues: CSARATRGSDYEQFF. CDR3 DNA sequence: TGCAGTGCTAGAGCCACTCGGGGATCGGACTATGAGCAGTTCTTC.